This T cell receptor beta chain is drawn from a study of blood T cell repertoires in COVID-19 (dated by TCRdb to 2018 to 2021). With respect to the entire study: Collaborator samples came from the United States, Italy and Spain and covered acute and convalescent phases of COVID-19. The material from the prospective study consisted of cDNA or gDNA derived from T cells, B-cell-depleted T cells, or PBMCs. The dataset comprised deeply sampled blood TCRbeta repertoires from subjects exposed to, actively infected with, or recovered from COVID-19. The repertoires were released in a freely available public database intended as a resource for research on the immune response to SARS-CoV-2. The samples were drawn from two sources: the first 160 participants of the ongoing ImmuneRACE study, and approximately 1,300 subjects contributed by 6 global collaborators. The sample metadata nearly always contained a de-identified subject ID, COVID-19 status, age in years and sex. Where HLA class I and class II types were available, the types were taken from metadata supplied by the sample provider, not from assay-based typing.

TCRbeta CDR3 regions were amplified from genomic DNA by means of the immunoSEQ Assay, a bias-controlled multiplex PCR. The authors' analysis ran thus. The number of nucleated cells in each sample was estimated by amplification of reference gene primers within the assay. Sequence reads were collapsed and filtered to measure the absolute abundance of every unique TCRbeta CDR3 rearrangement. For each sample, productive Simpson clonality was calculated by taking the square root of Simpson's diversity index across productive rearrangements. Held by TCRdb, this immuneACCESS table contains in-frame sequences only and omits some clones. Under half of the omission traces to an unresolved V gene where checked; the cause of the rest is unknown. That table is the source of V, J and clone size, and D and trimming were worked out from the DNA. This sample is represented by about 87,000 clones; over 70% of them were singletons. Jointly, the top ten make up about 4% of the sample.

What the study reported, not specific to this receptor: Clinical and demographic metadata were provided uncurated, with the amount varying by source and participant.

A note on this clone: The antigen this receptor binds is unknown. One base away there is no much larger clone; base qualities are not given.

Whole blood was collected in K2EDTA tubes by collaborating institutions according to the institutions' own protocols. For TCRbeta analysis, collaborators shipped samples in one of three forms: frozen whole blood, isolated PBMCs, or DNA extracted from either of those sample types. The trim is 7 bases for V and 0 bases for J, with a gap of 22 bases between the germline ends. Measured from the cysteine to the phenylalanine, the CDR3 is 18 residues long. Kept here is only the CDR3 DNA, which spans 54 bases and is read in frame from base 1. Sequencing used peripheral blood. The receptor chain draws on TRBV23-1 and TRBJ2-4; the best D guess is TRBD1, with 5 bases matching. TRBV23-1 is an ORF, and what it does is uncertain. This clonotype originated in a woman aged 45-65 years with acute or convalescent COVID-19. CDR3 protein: CASIITPQGPEAKNIQYF. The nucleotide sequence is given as TGCGCCAGCATTATCACACCCCAGGGCCCGGAAGCCAAAAACATTCAGTACTTC.